This T cell receptor (beta chain) was obtained from a study of response to subunit inactivated influenza vaccine. TCRdb re-derived calls from the RT-PCR reads in MiXCR, one entry per CDR3 protein. The profile shows about 700,000 distinct CDR3 sequences, around 14% of them singletons. CDR1 is LNHNV, CDR2 YYDKDF, per germline (reference sequence). V lost 1 base to trimming and J lost 9 bases; unmatched junction nucleotides: 5. This CDR3 comprises 15 residues. Here the sequenced sample was PBMCs from blood, taken 14 to 15 days before vaccination. The receptor was derived from a man aged 50-59 years who received an inactivated influenza vaccine. This chain links TRBV15 with TRBJ1-6; TRBD1 aligns across 8 bases. The DNA for the CDR3 is TGTGCCACCAGCAGAGGGAACAGGGGGGGTTCACCCCTCCACTTT. Protein product: CATSRGNRGGSPLHF.